This entry concerns a single TCR beta chain. Its cognate antigen is unknown. The sample is drawn from a study of cytomegalovirus exposure and HLA in healthy donors. In the study overall: One earlier analysis, a look at 180 million or so T cells, found some 120 million unique TCR beta sequences.

CDR3 length equals 15 residues. Germline V gene sequence: CDR1 SGHRS, CDR2 YFSETQ. V was pared by 0 bases and J by 5 bases, with 14 bases between. The PCR was carried out with 60 Vbeta primers and 13 Jbeta primers. Assay used: immunoSEQ multiplex PCR; TCRdb lists only in-frame clones, some missing. Of roughly 100,000 clones listed, roughly four fifths are singletons. General study findings and limits: Sequence variants that were highly shared formed a cluster that was likely a sequencing artifact. In a later analysis, V- and J-gene trimming of beta chains associated with a DCLRE1C missense variant, replicated independently. Within an earlier analysis, most TCR beta V segments proved productive either about 90% or about 30% of the time.

The chain uses TRBV5-1 and TRBJ1-1; D gene ambiguous. The receptor comes from a man aged 25 to 45 in good health and CMV-seropositive. Sequenced input: PBMCs. The CDR3 loop is CASSLDYVRETEAFF. For the CDR3, the DNA is TGCGCCAGCAGCTTGGATTACGTTCGAGAAACTGAAGCTTTCTTT.